A selection of T cell receptor beta chains follows, all from one sample in a study of blood T cell repertoires in COVID-19. Data came from immunoSEQ multiplex PCR; TCRdb stores just in-frame clones and leaves some out. Altogether some 90,000 clones are present, around 91% being singletons, with the ten largest covering 4.3%. Specimen: peripheral blood. All receptors derive from a woman aged 80 or older with active or convalescent COVID-19. Each CDR3 is given with its conserved first and last residue. The D gene is left open where the match is weak.

TRBJ1-4 | TRBD1 | TRBV10-3 | CAISGSLAGTGGGGGEKLFF | TGTGCCATCAGTGGTTCCTTGGCAGGGACAGGGGGCGGCGGCGGCGAAAAACTGTTTTTT
TRBJ1-5 | TRBD1 | TRBV9 | CASSVSQGDQPQHF | TGTGCCAGCAGCGTATCACAGGGGGATCAGCCCCAGCATTTT
TRBJ2-3 | TRBD1 | TRBV7-2 | CASSRDRGVLVTDTQYF | TGTGCCAGCAGTCGGGACAGGGGAGTATTGGTCACAGATACGCAGTATTTT
TRBJ2-2 | NA | TRBV6-5 | CASTNGLANTGELFF | TGTGCCAGCACCAACGGCCTAGCGAACACCGGGGAGCTGTTTTTT
TRBJ2-6 | TRBD1 | TRBV12-5 | CASGLSRSTYLGPGGLTF | TGTGCTAGTGGTTTGAGTAGGTCAACATACCTGGGGCCAGGGGGCCTGACTTTC
TRBJ2-5 | TRBD2 | TRBV30 | CAWRTSGRQETQYF | TGTGCCTGGAGGACTAGCGGGAGACAGGAGACCCAGTACTTC
TRBJ2-1 | TRBD2 | TRBV3-1/TRBV3-2 | CASSPMVAGARNEQFF | TGTGCCAGCAGCCCCATGGTAGCGGGAGCTCGGAATGAGCAGTTCTTC
TRBJ2-5 | TRBD1 | TRBV24-1 | CATSSWDRGLETQYF | TGTGCCACCAGCTCCTGGGACAGGGGTTTAGAGACCCAGTACTTC
TRBJ1-1 | NA | TRBV5-4 | CASSFNLQAEAFF | TGTGCCAGCAGCTTTAACTTACAGGCTGAAGCTTTCTTT
TRBJ2-3 | NA | TRBV6-4 | CASSPDSPDTQYF | TGTGCCAGCTCACCGGACTCCCCGGATACGCAGTATTTT
TRBJ1-2 | TRBD1 | TRBV6-5 | CASSYRNRGSYGYTF | TGTGCCAGCAGTTACCGCAACAGGGGAAGCTATGGCTACACCTTC
TRBJ2-7 | NA | TRBV11-2 | CASSLDSSGVPSYEQYF | TGTGCCAGCAGCTTAGATTCTTCGGGAGTCCCTTCCTACGAGCAGTACTTC
TRBJ1-1 | TRBD1 | TRBV11-2 | CASSFGTGKTEAFF | TGTGCCAGCAGCTTCGGGACAGGAAAAACTGAAGCTTTCTTT
TRBJ1-2 | NA | TRBV28 | CASSFSGNYGYTF | TGTGCCAGCAGTTTCTCCGGGAACTATGGCTACACCTTC
TRBJ2-5 | TRBD2 | TRBV19 | CASSSAGEGGTQYF | TGTGCCAGTAGTTCAGCGGGAGAAGGAGGGACCCAGTACTTC
TRBJ2-5 | TRBD1 | TRBV7-6 | CASSSDRGNLETQYF | TGTGCCAGCAGCTCCGACAGGGGGAATTTGGAGACCCAGTACTTC
TRBJ1-1 | NA | TRBV9 | CASSVLSGRLNTEAFF | TGTGCCAGCAGCGTATTGAGCGGCCGCTTGAACACTGAAGCTTTCTTT
TRBJ1-1 | NA | TRBV28 | CASSWGENTEAFF | TGTGCCAGCAGTTGGGGGGAAAACACTGAAGCTTTCTTT